This T cell receptor beta chain was retrieved from a study of T cells in Graves' hyperthyroidism and ophthalmopathy. Study-wide context: Peripheral blood was collected at initial diagnosis, before any treatment. General study findings and limits: Appearing also in blood were most of the thyroid clonotypes expanded above 0.001. The model predicted ophthalmopathy a median roughly six months before onset. Ophthalmopathy and stable hyperthyroidism were told apart by a 13 V-J model.

Germline V gives CDR1 GTSNPN, CDR2 SVGIG (reference sequence). There are 11 residues in the CDR3. The CDR3 regions of TCR beta were amplified from RNA transcripts. The TCR CDR3 first-round RT-PCR relied on the HTBI primer set. One entry per CDR3 protein, called by TCRdb with MiXCR from the multiplex PCR reads. The sample has about 280,000 distinct CDR3 sequences, 25% to 30% seen once; the top ten hold approximately 30%. There are a few counts of this clonotype. Antigen unknown. Given a much more abundant clone one base away, this may be a read error. The receptor comes from a man aged 40-49 years with Graves' hyperthyroidism that later progressed to Graves' ophthalmopathy. The source material was blood. V is TRBV30 and J is TRBJ2-7, with D possibly matching TRBD1 (6 bases). The CDR3 DNA is TGTGCCTGGAGGGACAGCTACAAGCAGTACTTC. It encodes CAWRDSYKQYF.